The T cell receptor beta chain under discussion was sequenced for a study of blood T cell repertoires in COVID-19. Profiled with immunoSEQ multiplex PCR; TCRdb holds only in-frame clones, not every one. The sample lists some 80,000 clones, 75% to 90% occurring once. CDR3 length: 15 residues. Sequenced sample: peripheral blood. This chain uses TRBV21-1 with TRBJ2-3; TRBD1 is the table's D call and was not checked against the DNA. TRBV21-1 is tagged as a pseudogene. The origin of this receptor is a woman between 45 and 60 years old with active or convalescent COVID-19. CDR3 coding DNA: TGTGCCAGCTTCCCCCCCAGGGAACGGACAGATACGCAGTATTTT. It translates to CASFPPRERTDTQYF.